This TCR beta chain was sequenced during a study of blood T cell repertoires in COVID-19. The wider study: Italy, Spain and the United States were the sources of the convalescent and acute COVID-19 samples. From T cells, B-cell-depleted T cells, or PBMCs came the material, which was cDNA or gDNA.

In the study's own analysis: It was from reference gene primer amplification that nucleated cell counts were estimated. Some clones are missing from TCRdb's copy, which holds only in-frame ones; the method was immunoSEQ multiplex PCR. V, J and clone size are those of that table, while D and trimming were read from the DNA. The sample has tens of thousands of clones; more than 80% are singletons. V lost 1 base and J 6 bases, leaving 10 bases between the germline ends. CDR3 length equals 13 residues. Germline V CDR1 and CDR2: SGHVS, FNYEAQ. The V and J genes are TRBV7-6 and TRBJ2-7; D is ambiguous. Sequencing was done on a sample of peripheral blood. The receptor's source is a man between 60 and 75 years old with acute or convalescent COVID-19. DNA of the CDR3: TGTGCCAGCAGCTTAGAAGGTCCGGGCGAGCAGTACTTC. Its translation: CASSLEGPGEQYF.